The source of this TCR beta chain is a study of T cell changes during pregnancy in multiple sclerosis. Method: immunoSEQ multiplex PCR; TCRdb's copy keeps in-frame clones and lacks some. The top ten hold over 5% of the sample, which has more than 35,000 clones, around nine tenths seen once. Trimming stripped 0 bases from V and 5 bases from J, with 18 bases between. This CDR3 spans 16 amino acids. Germline V gives CDR1 SGHRS, CDR2 YFSETQ. The sequences come from CD8+ T cells from peripheral blood mononuclear cells, collected after pregnancy. The rearrangement uses TRBV5-1 and TRBJ2-7; perhaps TRBD1 as D (5 bases). This TCR was sampled from a female donor in good health, enrolled as a control in a pregnancy study. The CDR3: CASSLASLGPNNEQYF. CDR3 sequence (DNA): TGCGCCAGCAGCTTGGCCAGTCTGGGGCCGAATAACGAGCAGTACTTC.